This TCR beta chain was sequenced for a study of T-cell reconstitution after alpha-beta-depleted transplantation in children. In this sample, this clonotype turned up a few times. The antigen is not known. Germline V gene data show CDR1 as MDHEN and CDR2 as SYDVKM. V dropped 4 bases and J dropped 1; count of bases not matched to a gene: 9. This CDR3 has 16 residues. Study-level findings and limits: T-cell counts and diversity were attributed mostly to newly produced T cells one year after transplant. As was reported, about two months after transplant, alpha-beta T cells came from several hundred expanded graft clones. It was surviving recipient T cells and thymic progenitors that gave some patients high TCRbeta diversity at day 60.

It was with unique molecular identifiers that the TCRbeta library was prepared. MiXCR, applied by TCRdb to the PCR reads, yields one record per CDR3 protein. The table has some 300,000 distinct CDR3 sequences, around 7.3% seen once. Source: peripheral blood, taken 360 days after TCRalphabeta/CD19-depleted stem cell transplant. The J gene is TRBJ2-7, the V gene TRBV28; 8 bases map to TRBD1. The origin of this receptor is a female patient aged 2-9 years who had a stem cell transplant for Fanconi anemia, so the T cells may come from the graft donor. The CDR3 sequence is CASSYRQGARSYEQYF. CDR3 in DNA: TGTGCCAGCAGTTACCGGCAGGGGGCGCGATCCTACGAGCAGTACTTC.